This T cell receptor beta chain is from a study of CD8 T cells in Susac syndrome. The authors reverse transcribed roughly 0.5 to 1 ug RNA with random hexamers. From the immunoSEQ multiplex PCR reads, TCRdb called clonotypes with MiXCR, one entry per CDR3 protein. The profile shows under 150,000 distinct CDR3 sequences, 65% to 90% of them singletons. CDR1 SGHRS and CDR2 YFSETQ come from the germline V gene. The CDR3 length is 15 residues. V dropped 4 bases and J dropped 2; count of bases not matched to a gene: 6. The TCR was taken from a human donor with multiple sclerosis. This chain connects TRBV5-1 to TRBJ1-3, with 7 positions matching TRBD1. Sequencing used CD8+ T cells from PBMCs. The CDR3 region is CASSPDRTTGNTIYF. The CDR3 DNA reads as TGCGCCAGCAGCCCGGACAGGACTACTGGAAACACCATATATTTT.